These T cell receptor beta chains were read from a single sample in a study of blood T cell repertoires in COVID-19. Measured with immunoSEQ multiplex PCR; TCRdb has only the in-frame clones, and not every one. The sample shows about 99,000 clones, 81% of them seen only once. The specimen was peripheral blood. The receptors originated from an older man with COVID-19, enrolled during active disease. CDR3s include the opening cysteine and the closing phenylalanine or tryptophan. The D gene is left open where the match is weak.

.	TRBV28	TRBJ1-3	TGTGCCAGCAGTTTACCTTTGGCAAGCTCTGGAAACACCATATATTTT	CASSLPLASSGNTIYF
TRBD1	TRBV6-5	TRBJ2-2	TGTGCCAGCAGGGGACAGGGAACCGGGGAGCTGTTTTTT	CASRGQGTGELFF
.	TRBV19	TRBJ2-4	TGTGCCAATAATCGTTCTAGGGCCAAAAACATTCAGTACTTC	CANNRSRAKNIQYF
.	TRBV5-1	TRBJ1-4	TGCGCCAGCAGCCCGGGGACACCTTTAGGCGAAAAACTGTTTTTT	CASSPGTPLGEKLFF
.	TRBV19	TRBJ1-3	TGTGCCAGTAGCCGGGAGGGGGTCGATGGAAACACCATATATTTT	CASSREGVDGNTIYF
.	TRBV6-4	TRBJ2-1	TGTGCCAGCAGTGACTCTACTCGGAGCTCCTACAATGAGCAGTTCTTC	CASSDSTRSSYNEQFF
TRBD2	TRBV5-1	TRBJ2-1	TGCGCCAGCAGCATATCTAGCGGGGGGCACATTTCTGTTGAGCAGTTCTTC	CASSISSGGHISVEQFF
.	TRBV9	TRBJ2-3	TGTGCCAGCAGCGTAGAAGGGTTTGCACAGGGTACGCAGTATTTT	CASSVEGFAQGTQYF
TRBD1	TRBV6-4	TRBJ1-1	TGTGCCAGCAGTTTACAGGGGGGGCGCGGTGAAGCTTTCTTT	CASSLQGGRGEAFF
.	TRBV10-1	TRBJ2-3	TGCGCCAGCAGTGACCTAAGCTTGGGCTCAGATACGCAGTATTTT	CASSDLSLGSDTQYF